This passage covers 21 T cell receptor beta chains from one sample sequenced in a study of cytomegalovirus exposure and HLA in healthy donors. With 60 Vbeta and 13 Jbeta primers, the PCR was carried out. The table came from immunoSEQ multiplex PCR; TCRdb's copy has only in-frame clones and leaves some out. This table holds 180,000 or so clones, about 69% found once. Sequencing was done on a sample of PBMCs. All receptors come from a male donor in good health and CMV-seronegative.

The chain couples TRBV7-3 to TRBJ2-1; D is perhaps TRBD1 (5 bases). CDR3 length: 12 amino acids. Trimming took 3 bases from V and 9 from J, leaving 9 bases between them. CDR1 and CDR2 from the germline V gene are SGHTA and FQGTGA. The CDR3 sequence: CASSFGASEQFF. In nucleotides, the CDR3 is TGTGCCAGCAGCTTTGGGGCTAGTGAGCAGTTCTTC.

This clone was counted once. V is TRBV6-5 and J is TRBJ1-5; a possible D gene is TRBD1 (5 bases). In germline, CDR1 is MNHEY, CDR2 SVGAGI. The CDR3 length is 13 residues. V was shortened by 5 bases and J by 4 bases, with 9 bases between the two germline ends. In nucleotides, the CDR3 is TGTGCCAGCAGTACGACAGCTAATCAGCCCCAGCATTTT. This translates into CASSTTANQPQHF.

The V and J genes are TRBV7-8 and TRBJ1-5; no clear D gene. V lost 11 bases and J 3 bases, leaving 8 bases between the germline ends. This CDR3 has 11 amino acids. CDR1 and CDR2 from the germline V gene are SGHVS and FQNEAQ. The CDR3 here is CACGPNQPQHF. In DNA form, the CDR3 reads TGTGCCTGCGGGCCCAATCAGCCCCAGCATTTT.

The chain employs TRBV11-2 and TRBJ1-2; TRBD1 matches at 7 bases. Germline V lookup: CDR1 SGHAT, CDR2 FQNNGV. The CDR3 sequence is 13 residues long. V dropped 5 bases and J dropped 4; count of bases not matched to a gene: 4. The DNA of the CDR3 is TGTGCCAGCAGCCACGGGACAGCCTATGGCTACACCTTC. Encoded protein: CASSHGTAYGYTF.

This sequence joins TRBV6-1 and TRBJ2-1; tentative D call: TRBD2 (5 bases). The CDR3 is 13 amino acids. Germline-derived CDR1 and CDR2 are MNHNS and SASEGT. The V end was cut by 5 bases, the J end by 7 bases, with 12 bases between. The CDR3: CASSWTGRNEQFF. CDR3 DNA sequence: TGTGCCAGCAGTTGGACGGGAAGGAATGAGCAGTTCTTC.

This clone was recorded a few times. This sequence joins TRBV18 and TRBJ2-3, with TRBD1 identical over 12 bases. The CDR3 covers 19 residues. Looked up from germline, CDR1 is KGHSH and CDR2 is LQKENI. The V segment lost 3 bases and the J segment 4 bases; nucleotides outside the gene matches: 14. CDR3 loop: CASSPAGQGASDSPDTQYF. CDR3 in DNA: TGTGCCAGCTCACCCGCGGGACAGGGGGCATCCGATTCCCCAGATACGCAGTATTTT.

The chain carries TRBV5-1 and TRBJ1-4; the match to TRBD1 covers 8 bases. Germline V gene sequence: CDR1 SGHRS, CDR2 YFSETQ. V was pared by 0 bases and J by 4 bases, with 2 bases of the junction left unmatched. The CDR3 runs to 15 residues. The DNA of the CDR3 is TGCGCCAGCAGCTTGGGGACAGGGAATAATGAAAAACTGTTTTTT. Encoded protein: CASSLGTGNNEKLFF. Complete variable domain (other parts from reference TRBV5-1 and TRBJ1-4): KAGVTQTPRYLIKTRGQQVTLSCSPISGHRSVSWYQQTPGQGLQFLFEYFSETQRNKGNFPGRFSGRQFSNSRSEMNVSTLELGDSALYLCASSLGTGNNEKLFFGSGTQLSVL.

This sequence joins TRBV4-2 and TRBJ2-1, with D possibly TRBD2 on 6 matching bases. Germline CDR1 reads LGHNA; CDR2 reads YNFKEQ. Trimming stripped 4 bases from V and 0 bases from J, with 10 bases between. The CDR3 is 15 residues long. CDR3 residues: CASSRSGSSYNEQFF. The CDR3 region has the DNA TGTGCCAGCAGCCGTAGCGGCAGCTCCTACAATGAGCAGTTCTTC.

This clone was observed a handful of times. J is TRBJ1-3 and V is TRBV4-3; D ambiguous. Deletions cut 0 bases from V and 2 bases from J, with 8 bases between. CDR1 is LGHNA, CDR2 YSLEER, per germline. CDR3 length: 15 amino acids. This CDR3 reads CASSQDGGPGNTIYF. The CDR3 nucleotides are TGCGCCAGCAGCCAAGATGGCGGGCCTGGAAACACCATATATTTT.

This clone showed up just a few times. The rearrangement links TRBV6-1 to TRBJ1-6, with D possibly being TRBD1 (5 bases). Germline V CDR1 and CDR2: MNHNS, SASEGT. V dropped 6 bases and J dropped 9 bases, with 18 bases sitting between them. CDR3 length: 15 amino acids. CDR3: CASSERGGRGSPLHF. For the CDR3, the DNA is TGTGCCAGCAGCGAAAGGGGAGGGCGGGGTTCACCCCTCCACTTT.

This chain connects TRBV30 to TRBJ2-1; TRBD2 matches at 11 bases. Trimming removed 1 base from V and 4 bases from J; junction bases left unmatched: 6. The length of the CDR3 is 16 residues. The germline V gene has CDR1 GTSNPN and CDR2 SVGIG (reference sequence). The CDR3: CAWSAPSGGTYNEQFF. The CDR3 DNA is TGTGCCTGGAGTGCGCCTAGCGGGGGGACGTACAATGAGCAGTTCTTC.

The chain joins TRBV27 to TRBJ2-7; D unclear. There are 13 residues in the CDR3. The ends were cut back, 3 bases at V and 1 base at J, with 7 bases in the middle. The germline CDR1 and CDR2 sequences are MNHEY and SMNVEV (reference sequence). CDR3 residues: CASSFMESYEQYF. The CDR3 coding sequence is TGTGCCAGCAGTTTCATGGAGTCCTACGAGCAGTACTTC.

The chain employs TRBV28 and TRBJ1-5; the match to TRBD1 covers 8 bases. Germline CDR1 and CDR2: MDHEN and SYDVKM. CDR3 size: 15 residues. V shed 5 bases, J shed 0 bases, and the junction held 3 bases outside the gene matches. The CDR3, as DNA: TGTGCCAGCAGTCAGGGGGCTTATAGCAATCAGCCCCAGCATTTT. Its protein product is CASSQGAYSNQPQHF.

The J gene is TRBJ2-7, the V gene TRBV15, with a possible D match to TRBD2 (5 bases). V lost 1 base to trimming and J lost 9 bases, with 25 bases between them. CDR1 and CDR2 from the germline V gene are LNHNV and YYDKDF (reference sequence). This CDR3 is built from 17 residues. The CDR3 nucleotides read TGTGCCACCAGCAGAGGACCTGGCGCGGGCCAGGCCAAAGGGCAGTACTTC. It yields the protein CATSRGPGAGQAKGQYF. Supplemented by reference TRBV15 and TRBJ2-7, the full variable domain reads DAMVIQNPRYQVTQFGKPVTLSCSQTLNHNVMYWYQQKSSQAPKLLFHYYDKDFNNEADTPDNFQSRRPNTSFCFLDIRSPGLGDTAMYLCATSRGPGAGQAKGQYFGPGTRLTVT.

This clone was seen a single time. V is TRBV19 and J is TRBJ1-3; TRBD1 might be the D (5 bases). Germline lookup yields CDR1 LNHDA and CDR2 SQIVND (reference sequence). The CDR3 extends over 15 amino acids. Trimming removed 3 bases at V and 4 bases at J, with 13 bases between. In nucleotides, the CDR3 is TGTGCCAGTAGTATTGGACCGCAGGGAGGAAACACCATATATTTT. It specifies CASSIGPQGGNTIYF.

The sample holds a few counts of this clone. V usage is TRBV4-1 and J usage is TRBJ2-2; 7 bases are a match to TRBD2. Germline values: CDR1 MGHRA, CDR2 YSYEKL. CDR3 length equals 15 residues. V trimming: 0 bases; J trimming: 5 bases; junction bases outside the gene matches: 3. CDR3 in amino acids: CASSQDVAGTGELFF. The CDR3 nucleotides read TGCGCCAGCAGCCAAGATGTAGCGGGTACCGGGGAGCTGTTTTTT.

The rearrangement joins TRBV7-2 to TRBJ2-1, with D unclear. The CDR3 contains 12 residues. Germline values: CDR1 SGHTA, CDR2 FQGNSA. The V gene lost 3 bases and the J gene lost 7 bases, with 7 bases spanning the gap. In DNA form, the CDR3 reads TGTGCCAGCAGCTTGCGCGCTAATGAGCAGTTCTTC. The encoded protein is CASSLRANEQFF. Using reference TRBV7-2 and TRBJ2-1 for the parts outside the CDR3, the full variable domain is GAGVSQSPSNKVTEKGKDVELRCDPISGHTALYWYRQSLGQGLEFLIYFQGNSAPDKSGLPSDRFSAERTGGSVSTLTIQRTQQEDSAVYLCASSLRANEQFFGPGTRLTVL.

The V call is TRBV6-5, the J call TRBJ1-5, with D perhaps matching TRBD1 (6 bases). This CDR3 is 14 amino acids long. V gave up 8 bases and J gave up 4 bases, with 15 bases separating them. Germline CDR1 MNHEY, CDR2 SVGAGI. In DNA form, the CDR3 reads TGTGCCAGCGGGTCAGACAGGCTAAATCAGCCCCAGCATTTT. It yields the protein CASGSDRLNQPQHF.

The rearrangement joins TRBV10-1 to TRBJ1-5, with D uncertain. Germline lookup yields CDR1 WNHNN and CDR2 SYGVQD (reference sequence). V was cut by 0 bases and J by 1 base, with 4 bases left in between. This CDR3 is built from 14 residues. DNA of the CDR3: TGCGCCAGCAGTGAGTCCGGGAGCAATCAGCCCCAGCATTTT. Encoded protein: CASSESGSNQPQHF.

The chain has TRBV6-6 and TRBJ2-7; 8 bases are shared with TRBD2. The CDR3 is 14 amino acids. The trim removed 8 bases at V and 2 bases at J, leaving 8 bases unmatched. Germline assignment: CDR1 MNHNY and CDR2 SVGAGI (reference sequence). CDR3 loop: CASCSGMRTYEQYF. The CDR3 nucleotides are TGTGCCAGCTGTAGCGGGATGAGAACCTACGAGCAGTACTTC.

The chain joins TRBV18 to TRBJ1-2; a weak D match, TRBD1 (5 bases). This CDR3 has 14 amino acids. V was clipped by 2 bases and J by 2 bases, with 9 bases between them. The germline CDR1 and CDR2 sequences are KGHSH and LQKENI. CDR3 sequence: CASSPGGENYGYTF. CDR3 in DNA: TGTGCCAGCTCACCAGGGGGGGAAAACTATGGCTACACCTTC.